Below, 11 T cell receptor beta chains from the same sample are listed, as sequenced in a study of blood T cells in healthy people across ages. Primed by a sample-barcoded 5' primer and a J-beta primer mix, a second PCR proceeded for 7 to 11 cycles. In TCRdb, the 5' RACE reads were re-called with MiXCR into one record per CDR3 protein. The data show 500,000 to 550,000 distinct CDR3 sequences, with around 24% seen just once and approximately 10% held by the top ten. The data also belong to a second study, concerning T cells of mothers and their children.

The specimen sequenced was blood. The receptors were gathered from a boy between 10 and 17 years old in good health.

The J gene is TRBJ1-1, the V gene TRBV7-9, with D perhaps matching TRBD1 (5 bases). The CDR3 runs 14 residues. CDR1 and CDR2 (germline): SEHNR, FQNEAQ (reference sequence). V was pared by 1 base and J by 4 bases, with 10 bases between. CDR3 loop: CASSLVTGGTEAFF. The CDR3 DNA follows: TGTGCCAGCAGCTTAGTAACGGGGGGCACTGAAGCTTTCTTT.

In its sample, this clonotype was seen a few times. The chain employs TRBV3-1 and TRBJ2-7, with TRBD2 matching 8 bases. Trimming at V came to 1 base and at J to 0 bases, leaving 11 bases not matched to a gene. The CDR3 runs to 18 residues. Germline values: CDR1 LGHDT, CDR2 YNNKEL (reference sequence). Here the CDR3 DNA reads TGTGCCAGCAGCCAAGTCGCGGGGGGCCCCCCTTACTCCTACGAGCAGTACTTC. Its translation is CASSQVAGGPPYSYEQYF.

The J gene is TRBJ2-7, the V gene TRBV29-1; 8 positions agree with TRBD2. CDR3 length: 12 amino acids. The trim removed 6 bases at V and 2 bases at J, leaving 3 bases unmatched. Germline assignment: CDR1 SQVTM and CDR2 ANQGSEA. The CDR3 is CSVLAAAYEQYF. CDR3 DNA: TGCAGCGTACTAGCGGCCGCCTACGAGCAGTACTTC.

This clonotype occurred a few times. The J gene is TRBJ1-4, the V gene TRBV9; no clear D. The CDR3 has 15 residues. The germline gives CDR1 SGDLS, CDR2 YYNGEE. V lost 2 bases, J lost 0 bases, and 8 bases lay in between. This CDR3 is CASSVEGTTNEKLFF. The CDR3 DNA follows: TGTGCCAGCAGCGTTGAGGGAACAACTAATGAAAAACTGTTTTTT. The full variable domain, completed using reference TRBV9 and TRBJ1-4, is DSGVTQTPKHLITATGQRVTLRCSPRSGDLSVYWYQQSLDQGLQFLIQYYNGEERAKGNILERFSAQQFPDLHSELNLSSLELGDSALYFCASSVEGTTNEKLFFGSGTQLSVL.

This chain's CDR3 is CASSMTSGGYEQYF. Written as DNA, the CDR3 is TGTGCCAGCAGCATGACTAGCGGGGGATACGAGCAGTACTTC. The V call is TRBV28, the J call TRBJ2-5, with 12 bases aligning to TRBD2. With the DNA end fitting TRBJ2-7 better, the J assignment may be wrong. Germline CDR1 and CDR2: MDHEN and SYDVKM. The CDR3 is 14 amino acids.

V and J are TRBV7-2 and TRBJ1-4, with no clear D. The V end was cut by 1 base, the J end by 1 base, with 7 bases between. The germline gives CDR1 SGHTA, CDR2 FQGNSA. The CDR3 spans 15 residues. The CDR3 nucleotides read TGTGCCAGCAGCTTAGTTAGGTTAACTAATGAAAAACTGTTTTTT. It translates to CASSLVRLTNEKLFF.

This rearrangement joins TRBV4-1 to TRBJ1-1; D is uncertain. The germline CDR1 and CDR2 sequences are MGHRA and YSYEKL. V shed 1 base and J shed 7 bases, with 19 bases lying between them. CDR3 length equals 16 residues. The chain's CDR3 is CASSQVPALAPDEAFF. The CDR3 coding sequence is TGCGCCAGCAGCCAAGTCCCGGCTTTGGCACCGGATGAAGCTTTCTTT.

In DNA form, the CDR3 reads TGTGCCAGCGGCCCGTTTTCCGAGCAGTACTTC. Protein product: CASGPFSEQYF. The genes are TRBV6-5 and TRBJ2-1; no reliable D call. The end of the DNA is better explained by TRBJ2-7, so the J call may be wrong. This CDR3 has 11 residues. In germline, CDR1 is MNHEY, CDR2 SVGAGI.

The chain has TRBV7-2 and TRBJ2-7, with a weak D call TRBD2 (5 bases). This CDR3 region has 14 residues. Trimming left V 1 base short and J 3 bases short, with 10 bases between. The germline V gene encodes CDR1 SGHTA and CDR2 FQGNSA. The CDR3 is CASSLEGGYYEQYV. CDR3 coding DNA: TGTGCCAGCAGCTTAGAAGGCGGGTACTACGAGCAGTACGTC.

The rearrangement joins TRBV30 to TRBJ1-3, with 12 bases matching TRBD1. The CDR3 contains 16 residues. The ends lost 4 bases at V and 4 bases at J; junction bases unmatched: 8. CDR1 GTSNPN and CDR2 SVGIG come from the germline V gene (reference sequence). The CDR3 reads CAWTSGTGGTGNTIYF. The DNA of the CDR3 is TGTGCCTGGACCAGCGGGACAGGGGGCACGGGAAACACCATATATTTT.

The CDR3: CSASDSGAYEQYF. The CDR3 DNA sequence: TGCAGTGCCTCGGATAGCGGGGCCTACGAGCAGTACTTC. This sequence joins TRBV20-1 and TRBJ2-7; 8 nucleotides agree with TRBD2. Germline assignment: CDR1 DFQATT and CDR2 SNEGSKA (reference sequence). The V and J ends lost 6 bases and 2 bases, in that order; junction bases with no gene match: 6. The CDR3 has 13 amino acids.